The clone carrying this T cell receptor beta chain showed up just once. Profiling relied on immunoSEQ multiplex PCR, and the TCRdb table lists in-frame clones only, not all of them. The sample includes roughly 130,000 clones, 90% of them seen just once. Alongside CTLA-4 blockade with ipilimumab, patients with chemo-refractory metastatic non-small-cell lung cancer received focal radiation. This entry belongs to a study of radiotherapy plus CTLA-4 blockade in lung cancer. Per the germline V gene, CDR1 is WNHNN and CDR2 is SYGVQD (reference sequence). This CDR3 has 14 residues. V lost 8 bases and J 4 bases, leaving 17 bases between the germline ends.

The sequencing used peripheral blood, collected from a patient treated with radiotherapy plus ipilimumab. The source is a human donor with non-small cell lung cancer that progressed on radiotherapy plus ipilimumab. The V gene is TRBV10-1, the J gene TRBJ1-1; TRBD1 is a possible D gene (6 bases). In nucleotides, the CDR3 is TGCGCCAGCTCCACAAACAGGGCAGGCACTGAAGCTTTCTTT. As protein: CASSTNRAGTEAFF.